This T cell receptor beta chain appears in the sequencing data of a study of vaccination and CD4 T cells after COVID-19. Sequencing of cultured CD4+ T cell DNA used the Oncomine TCR Beta short-read assay. TCRdb reprocessed the PCR reads with MiXCR, giving one entry per CDR3 protein. The table has under 25,000 distinct CDR3 sequences, 60% seen once. The CDR3 is made up of 16 amino acids. J gave up 5 bases and V 7 bases, and 12 bases lay outside the gene matches. Germline assignment: CDR1 SEHNR and CDR2 FQNEAQ (reference sequence). The treatment here: approximately 11-day PBMC culture with coronavirus spike peptide pools or control peptides (ViraFEST assay). Peptide pools at approximately 11 ug/ml stimulated fewer than 2.5 million PBMCs per well with 9 to 10 IU/ml IL-2. In the case of this clonotype: The target antigen is unknown.

The sample was CD4+ T cells from blood, cultured in vitro, taken after SARS-CoV-2 vaccination. The V gene is TRBV7-9, the J gene TRBJ1-3; 9 bases are a match to TRBD1. This TCR was sampled from a human donor who received a COVID-19 vaccine. The CDR3 sequence is CASTPGGQGERNTIYF. Here the CDR3 DNA reads TGTGCCAGCACCCCGGGGGGACAGGGAGAGAGAAACACCATATATTTT.